This paragraph reports one TCR beta chain. Its antigen is unknown. Germline CDR1 is SGHNT and CDR2 is YYREEE (reference sequence). The V and J ends lost 6 bases and 2 bases, in that order; junction bases with no gene match: 4. The CDR3 runs 14 residues. The entirety of the isolated RNA underwent reverse transcription, so expressed TCRB transcripts were sequenced. The protocol was immunoSEQ multiplex PCR, while the TCRdb copy is restricted to in-frame clones and leaves out a portion. The table shows 350,000 to 400,000 clones, with roughly 12% occurring only once. The data derive from a study of beta chain features in type 1 diabetes. Whole-study results and caveats: Moderate yet significant TCRB CDR3 shortening was seen in Type 1 diabetes patients in all four CD4+ subsets.

The specimen sequenced was naive CD4+ T cells from blood. The clonotype was recovered from a woman younger than 35 with type 1 diabetes. The rearrangement joins TRBV5-4 to TRBJ1-2; the match to TRBD1 covers 10 bases. The CDR3 DNA is TGTGCCAGCAACCGGGGACAGGGGAACTATGGCTACACCTTC. The encoded protein is CASNRGQGNYGYTF.